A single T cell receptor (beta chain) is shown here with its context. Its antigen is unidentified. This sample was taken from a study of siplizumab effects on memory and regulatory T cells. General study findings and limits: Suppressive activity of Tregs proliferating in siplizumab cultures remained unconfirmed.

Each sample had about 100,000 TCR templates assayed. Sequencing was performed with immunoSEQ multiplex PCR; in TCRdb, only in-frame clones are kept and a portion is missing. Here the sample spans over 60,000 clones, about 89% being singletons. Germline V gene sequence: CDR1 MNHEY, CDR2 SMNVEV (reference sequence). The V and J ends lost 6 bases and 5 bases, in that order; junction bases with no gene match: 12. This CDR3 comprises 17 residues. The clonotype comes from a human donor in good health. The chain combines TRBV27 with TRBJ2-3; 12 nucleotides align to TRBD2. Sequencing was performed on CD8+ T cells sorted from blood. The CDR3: CASSPTGLAGSRDTQYF. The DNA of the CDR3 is TGTGCCAGCAGCCCGACCGGACTAGCGGGGTCGAGAGATACGCAGTATTTT.